The 21 T cell receptor beta chains below all came from one sample that was sequenced in a study of tissue T cells after allogeneic stem cell transplantation (dated 2022 in TCRdb). The protocol used for the library was the immunoSEQ multiplex PCR assay. Imported from immuneACCESS, the table was reduced by TCRdb to in-frame sequences with V and J called. These copies leave out some clones; in studies compared against another copy, an unresolved V gene accounts for under half, and the cause of the remainder is not known. Across this sample there are more than 40,000 clones, with approximately 73% seen only once. The ten most abundant clones make up approximately 0.5% of the sample. Specimen: sorted cells pooled from one or two spleens. The source of these receptors is a pool of C57BL/6 mice in good health.

This clone showed up just a few times. Germline and genes here are mouse. The read halts 1 residue ahead of the CDR3 end, with the missing end drawn from the germline J gene. V and J are TRBV3 and TRBJ2-7; 10 bases align to TRBD2. The germline gives CDR1 SNHLY, CDR2 FYNGKV (reference sequence). The CDR3 has 14 residues. Losses at the gene ends were 5 bases for V and 4 bases for J; bases not matched to a gene: 5. The CDR3 bases that were read are TGTGCCAGCAGCCCCTGGGGGGGCGCATATGAACAGTAC. Amino acid sequence: CASSPWGGAYEQY. The whole CDR3 protein reads CASSPWGGAYEQYF. Full variable domain (missing parts from reference TRBV3 and TRBJ2-7): GPKVLQIPSHQIIDMGQMVTLNCDPVSNHLYFYWYKQILGQQMEFLVNFYNGKVMEKSKLFKDQFSVERPDGSYFTLKIQPTALEDSAVYFCASSPWGGAYEQYFGPGTRLTVL.

A few counts support this clone. Gene names and germline match the mouse. The read stops 1 residue short of the end of the CDR3; the missing end is completed from the germline J gene. V and J are TRBV12-2 and TRBJ2-7; TRBD2 matches at 14 bases. Germline loops: CDR1 SGHLS, CDR2 HYDKME. This CDR3 contains 16 residues. J was trimmed by 3 bases and V by 1 base; bases with no gene match: 4. The part of the CDR3 DNA that was read is TGTGCCAGCTCTCTGGGACTGGGGGGGCGAGGCTATGAACAGTAC. The encoded protein is CASSLGLGGRGYEQY. The entire CDR3 protein is CASSLGLGGRGYEQYF.

On this clone itself: Mouse names are used for the genes. The read gets to within 1 residue of the CDR3 end, and the germline J gene fills in the rest. The V and J genes are TRBV1 and TRBJ1-3; 9 bases fit TRBD1. Trimming removed 0 bases from V and 2 bases from J; junction bases left unmatched: 2. Per the germline V gene, CDR1 is NSQYPW and CDR2 is LRSPGD (reference sequence). CDR3 length equals 16 residues. CDR3 DNA (partial): TGCACCTGCAGTGCAGAAAACAGGGGGCCTGGAAATACGCTCTAT. It yields the protein CTCSAENRGPGNTLY. The whole CDR3 protein is CTCSAENRGPGNTLYF.

This clone has just a few counts. Gene names follow the mouse nomenclature. The CDR3 extends 1 residue past the end of the read, so its final part is completed from the germline J gene. The chain carries TRBV20 and TRBJ2-1; D is unresolved. V gave up 1 base and J gave up 4 bases, with 2 bases separating them. The CDR3 has 11 residues. Germline CDR1 and CDR2: GFQATS and STVNSAI. The DNA read from the CDR3 is TGTGGTGCTAGGGGGTATGCTGAGCAGTTC. Protein product: CGARGYAEQF. The CDR3, in full, reads CGARGYAEQFF. Drawing the rest from reference TRBV20 and TRBJ2-1, the complete variable domain is GALVYQYPRRTICKSGTSMRMECQAVGFQATSVAWYRQSPQKTFELIALSTVNSAIKYEQNFTQEKFPISHPNLSFSSMTVLNAYLEDRGLYLCGARGYAEQFFGPGTRLTVL.

With regard to this clone: Each gene name is a mouse one. The read is 1 residue too short to cover the CDR3 end, so that end is filled in from the germline J gene. V is TRBV13-2 and J is TRBJ2-7, with 11 bases fitting TRBD2. Trimming cost V 1 base and J 4 bases; bases outside gene matches: 1. The CDR3 length is 14 residues. Germline values: CDR1 NNHNN, CDR2 SYGAGS (reference sequence). The CDR3 region is CASGDWDWGYEQYF. Partial CDR3 DNA: TGTGCCAGCGGTGATTGGGACTGGGGGTATGAACAGTAC.

As to this clone: Gene names refer to mouse genes. Read coverage stops 1 residue before the CDR3 terminus; the germline J gene supplies the remainder. The V and J genes are TRBV5 and TRBJ2-5, with 7 positions matching TRBD2. The CDR3 contains 16 residues. CDR1 and CDR2 (germline): LGHNA, YNLKQL (reference sequence). V lost 0 bases to trimming and J lost 0 bases; unmatched junction nucleotides: 3. The CDR3 spells CASSQDAWGNQDTQYF. The sequenced CDR3 bases are TGTGCCAGCAGCCAAGATGCCTGGGGGAACCAAGACACCCAGTAC.

Regarding this clone: The gene names here belong to mouse. The read falls 1 residue short of the CDR3 end, and the missing part is taken from the germline J gene. The chain recombines TRBV13-3 with TRBJ1-1; 9 nucleotides line up with TRBD1. The CDR3 contains 15 residues. The V gene end was trimmed by 2 bases and the J gene end by 3 bases; junction bases not matched to a gene: 5. Germline CDR1 reads NNHDY; CDR2 reads SYVADS. The CDR3 DNA, read in part, is TGTGCCAGCAGTGACCCAGGACAGGGGCACACAGAAGTCTTC. The encoded protein is CASSDPGQGHTEVF. The whole CDR3 reads CASSDPGQGHTEVFF.

As to this clone: Mouse germline and gene names are used. Read data end 1 residue before the CDR3 end; the end is taken from the germline J gene. The chain recombines TRBV2 with TRBJ1-6; D remains unclear. TRBJ1-6 is designated an ORF whose function remains uncertain. V lost 0 bases and J 0 bases, leaving 6 bases between the germline ends. Germline-derived CDR1 and CDR2 are LGHNA and YSYQKL. The CDR3 spans 16 residues. The CDR3 protein is CASSQERGSYNSPLYF. The CDR3 bases that were read are TGTGCCAGCAGCCAAGAGCGGGGTTCCTATAATTCGCCCCTCTAC.

Notes on this clone: Gene names refer to mouse genes. The read halts 1 residue ahead of the CDR3 end, with the missing end drawn from the germline J gene. The V and J genes are TRBV19 and TRBJ1-6; unclear D gene. TRBJ1-6 is an ORF, with its function uncertain. Looked up from germline, CDR1 is FNHDT and CDR2 is SITEND (reference sequence). The CDR3 is 13 residues long. Trimming removed 0 bases at V and 5 bases at J, with 3 bases between. The CDR3 bases that were read are TGTGCCAGCAGTATAGCCCATAATTCGCCCCTCTAC. Translated: CASSIAHNSPLY. The complete CDR3 sequence is CASSIAHNSPLYF.

This clone was seen a single time. Gene names are the mouse ones. The CDR3 is cut off 1 residue early in the read; its end comes from the germline J gene. The V gene is TRBV13-1, the J gene TRBJ2-1; 9 positions agree with TRBD2. The CDR3 runs 16 residues. After removal of 0 bases from V and 7 bases from J, the junction contained 8 bases not matched to a gene. Germline V gives CDR1 NSHNY, CDR2 SYGAGN. CDR3 bases read: TGTGCCAGCAGTGATGTACTGGGGGGAGCGAGGGCTGAGCAGTTC. It is translated as CASSDVLGGARAEQF. The complete CDR3 sequence is CASSDVLGGARAEQFF.

This clone was found once. The gene names here belong to mouse. The missing CDR3 end, 1 residue past where the read stops, is filled in from the germline J gene. The chain carries TRBV5 and TRBJ2-3; the match to TRBD2 covers 8 bases. After removal of 0 bases from V and 2 bases from J, the junction contained 4 bases not matched to a gene. From germline, CDR1 is LGHNA and CDR2 YNLKQL (reference sequence). The CDR3 runs 16 residues. The CDR3 DNA, read in part, is TGTGCCAGCAGCCAAGAAAAGGGGGGGCTTGCAGAAACGCTGTAT. The encoded protein is CASSQEKGGLAETLY. The CDR3 as a whole reads CASSQEKGGLAETLYF.

Of note for this clone: The gene names given are mouse names. The read ends 1 residue early relative to the CDR3; the germline J gene fills the gap. V gene TRBV31 combines with J gene TRBJ1-1; 8 bases are shared with TRBD1. Looked up from germline, CDR1 is GKSSPN and CDR2 is SITVG. This CDR3 comprises 14 residues. V lost 1 base and J lost 4; bases outside the gene matches: 5. CDR3 bases read: TGTGCCTGGAGTCCCAGGGGGCGGGTCACAGAAGTCTTC. Translating it yields CAWSPRGRVTEVF. The whole CDR3 region reads CAWSPRGRVTEVFF.

Concerning this clone itself: Gene names denote mouse genes. The CDR3 goes on 1 residue after the read ends, and that part is filled in from the germline J gene. The chain joins TRBV31 to TRBJ2-4, with 10 bases aligning to TRBD2. V was pared by 1 base and J by 11 bases, with 6 bases of the junction left unmatched. The CDR3 has 13 amino acids. Germline lookup yields CDR1 GKSSPN and CDR2 SITVG. The CDR3 DNA, read in part, is TGTGCCTGGAGTCCGGGACTGGGGATGGACTTGTAC. Its translation: CAWSPGLGMDLY. The whole CDR3 region reads CAWSPGLGMDLYF.

This clone occurred once. All gene names here are mouse names. From the germline J gene comes the end of the CDR3, since the read stops 1 residue before it. J is TRBJ1-3 and V is TRBV20; no clear D. The V and J ends lost 3 bases and 6 bases respectively, with 0 bases between them. Germline loops: CDR1 GFQATS, CDR2 STVNSAI. The CDR3 is made up of 9 amino acids. The CDR3 reads CGARNTLYF. The sequenced part of the CDR3 DNA is TGTGGTGCTAGAAATACGCTCTAT.

A note on this clone: Each gene name is a mouse one. The CDR3 end lies 1 residue beyond the end of the read and is filled in from the germline J gene. The rearrangement links TRBV2 to TRBJ1-3, with a weak D call TRBD1 (5 bases). Trimming stripped 3 bases from V and 2 bases from J, with 8 bases between. In germline, CDR1 is LGHNA, CDR2 YSYQKL. The CDR3 contains 14 residues. CDR3 DNA, as far as it was read: TGTGCCAGCAGCCACTCCAGGGCTGGAAATACGCTCTAT. Encoded protein: CASSHSRAGNTLY. The whole CDR3 protein is CASSHSRAGNTLYF. Complete variable domain (other parts from reference TRBV2 and TRBJ1-3): DPKIIQKPKYLVAVTGSEKILICEQYLGHNAMYWYRQSAKKPLEFMFSYSYQKLMDNQTASSRFQPQSSKKNHLDLQITALKPDDSATYFCASSHSRAGNTLYFGEGSRLIVV.

As to this clone: The gene symbols are mouse symbols. The DNA read from the CDR3 is TGTGCCAGCAGCCCGGGACATCAAGACACCCAGTAC. Its translation is CASSPGHQDTQY. The full-length CDR3 reads as CASSPGHQDTQYF. The chain employs TRBV5 and TRBJ2-5; possibly TRBD1 for D (6 bases). The read comes to an end 1 residue before the CDR3 does, leaving the germline J gene to fill in the end. The CDR3 extends over 13 amino acids. V shed 4 bases and J shed 3 bases, with 8 bases lying between them. Per the germline V gene, CDR1 is LGHNA and CDR2 is YNLKQL (reference sequence).

As for this clone: These gene names are mouse names. The read stops 1 residue short of the end of the CDR3; the missing end is completed from the germline J gene. This chain uses TRBV14 with TRBJ2-1; D gene ambiguous. CDR3 length: 12 residues. Germline assignment: CDR1 SGHDT and CDR2 FRDEAV. The germline V and J ends were trimmed by 0 bases and 5 bases, with 3 bases remaining between them. The CDR3 bases that were read are TGTGCCAGCAGTTTCTCGGATGCTGAGCAGTTC. It translates to CASSFSDAEQF. The full-length CDR3 reads as CASSFSDAEQFF.

About this clone itself: Gene and germline names: mouse. The CDR3 reads CASSQPGGGDTQYF. CDR3 bases read: TGTGCCAGCAGCCAACCCGGGGGCGGCGACACCCAGTAC. V and J are TRBV5 and TRBJ2-5, with D perhaps assigned TRBD1 or TRBD2 (6 bases each). From the germline J gene comes the end of the CDR3, since the read stops 1 residue before it. This CDR3 comprises 14 residues. The germline V gene has CDR1 LGHNA and CDR2 YNLKQL (reference sequence). Trimming stripped 2 bases from V and 6 bases from J, with 12 bases between.

For this clone: Gene names are the mouse ones. Sequencing ends 1 residue short of the CDR3 end; the germline J gene provides the rest. The V gene is TRBV1, the J gene TRBJ2-2, with TRBD1 identical over 11 bases. J was trimmed by 3 bases and V by 5 bases; bases with no gene match: 5. The CDR3 length is 16 residues. Germline CDR1 reads NSQYPW; CDR2 reads LRSPGD (reference sequence). CDR3 in amino acids: CTCSPWTGGDTGQLYF. The sequenced part of the CDR3 DNA is TGCACCTGCAGTCCTTGGACAGGGGGCGACACCGGGCAGCTCTAC. Drawing the rest from reference TRBV1 and TRBJ2-2, the complete variable domain is VTLLEQNPRWRLVPRGQAVNLRCILKNSQYPWMSWYQQDLQKQLQWLFTLRSPGDKEVKSLPGADYLATRVTDTELRLQVANMSQGRTLYCTCSPWTGGDTGQLYFGEGSKLTVL.

Comments on this clone: Genes and germline come from the mouse. The read halts 1 residue ahead of the CDR3 end, with the missing end drawn from the germline J gene. The rearrangement uses TRBV3 and TRBJ2-1; 9 bases map to TRBD2. Germline CDR1 SNHLY, CDR2 FYNGKV (reference sequence). The CDR3 loop spans 15 amino acids. Trimming removed 3 bases from V and 3 bases from J; junction bases left unmatched: 3. CDR3 region: CASSFRDWAYAEQFF. Incomplete CDR3 DNA: TGTGCCAGCAGCTTCCGGGACTGGGCCTATGCTGAGCAGTTC.

In the case of this clone: Gene names are mouse gene names. The read falls 1 residue short of the CDR3 end, and the missing part is taken from the germline J gene. This chain joins TRBV31 and TRBJ2-1, with D tentatively TRBD1 or TRBD2 (6 bases each). The V gene's germline CDR1 is GKSSPN and CDR2 SITVG. With 4 bases removed from V and 3 bases from J, the gap between germline ends came to 10 bases. This CDR3 is built from 13 residues. The CDR3 DNA, read in part, is TGTGCCTGGAAGGGGGGAAGCTATGCTGAGCAGTTC. Translation gives CAWKGGSYAEQF. From start to end, the CDR3 is CAWKGGSYAEQFF.